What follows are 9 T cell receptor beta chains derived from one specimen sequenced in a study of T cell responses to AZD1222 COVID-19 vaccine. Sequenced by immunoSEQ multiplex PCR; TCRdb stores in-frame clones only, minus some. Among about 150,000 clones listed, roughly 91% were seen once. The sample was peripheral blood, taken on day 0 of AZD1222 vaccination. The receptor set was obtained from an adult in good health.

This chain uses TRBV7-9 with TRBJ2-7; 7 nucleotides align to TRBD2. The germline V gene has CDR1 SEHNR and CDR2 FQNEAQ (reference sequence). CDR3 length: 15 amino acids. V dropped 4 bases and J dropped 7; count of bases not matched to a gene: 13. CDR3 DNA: TGTGCCAGCAGCTCTGAGCGGGGCTATAGCGGAGAGCAGTACTTC. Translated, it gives CASSSERGYSGEQYF.

CDR3: CASSQTGGIPYEQYF. In nucleotides, the CDR3 is TGTGCCAGCAGTCAAACAGGGGGAATTCCCTACGAGCAGTACTTC. The rearrangement joins TRBV27 to TRBJ2-7; 8 bases map to TRBD1. CDR3 size: 15 residues. V dropped 5 bases and J dropped 2; count of bases not matched to a gene: 8. Germline lookup yields CDR1 MNHEY and CDR2 SMNVEV (reference sequence).

The CDR3 sequence: CASGLAPGGGTTDTQYF. The CDR3 coding sequence is TGTGCTAGTGGTTTAGCCCCCGGGGGGGGAACCACAGATACGCAGTATTTT. This chain joins TRBV12-5 and TRBJ2-3, with 8 bases lining up with TRBD2. The germline V gene has CDR1 LGHNT and CDR2 FRNRAP. The CDR3 is 17 residues long. The V and J ends lost 3 bases and 2 bases, in that order; junction bases with no gene match: 10.

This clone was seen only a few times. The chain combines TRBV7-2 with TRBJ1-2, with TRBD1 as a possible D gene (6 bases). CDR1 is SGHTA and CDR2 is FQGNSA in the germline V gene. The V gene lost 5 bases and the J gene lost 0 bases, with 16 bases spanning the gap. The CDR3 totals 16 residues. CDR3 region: CASSPHSGTPNYGYTF. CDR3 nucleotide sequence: TGTGCCAGCAGCCCCCACTCCGGGACACCTAACTATGGCTACACCTTC.

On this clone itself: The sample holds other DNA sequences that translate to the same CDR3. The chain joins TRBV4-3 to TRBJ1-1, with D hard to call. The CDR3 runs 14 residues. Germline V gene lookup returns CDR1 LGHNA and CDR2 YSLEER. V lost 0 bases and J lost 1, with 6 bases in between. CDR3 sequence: CASSQDSRNTEAFF. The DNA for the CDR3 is TGCGCCAGCAGCCAAGATAGCCGGAACACTGAAGCTTTCTTT.

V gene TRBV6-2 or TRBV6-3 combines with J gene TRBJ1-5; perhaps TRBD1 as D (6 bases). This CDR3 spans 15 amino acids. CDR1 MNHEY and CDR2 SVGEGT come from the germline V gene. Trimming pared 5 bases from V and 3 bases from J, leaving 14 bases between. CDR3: CASSPLGGTNQPQHF. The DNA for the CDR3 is TGTGCCAGCAGTCCCCTAGGGGGGACCAATCAGCCCCAGCATTTT.

Written as DNA, the CDR3 is TGTGCCAGCAGTGACATGGAGGACCGGGGTGTCGATGAGCAGTTCTTC. It translates to CASSDMEDRGVDEQFF. V and J are TRBV6-4 and TRBJ2-1, with D possibly matching TRBD2 (5 bases). V was cut by 2 bases and J by 8 bases, with 19 bases left in between. Germline CDR1 is MRHNA and CDR2 is SNTAGT. This CDR3 is 16 amino acids long.

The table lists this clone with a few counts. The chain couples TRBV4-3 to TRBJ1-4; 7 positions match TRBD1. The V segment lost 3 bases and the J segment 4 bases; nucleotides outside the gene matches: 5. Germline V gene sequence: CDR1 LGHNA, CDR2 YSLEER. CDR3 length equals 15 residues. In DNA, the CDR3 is TGCGCCAGCAGCCACGAGGACAGGAGTAATGAAAAACTGTTTTTT. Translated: CASSHEDRSNEKLFF.

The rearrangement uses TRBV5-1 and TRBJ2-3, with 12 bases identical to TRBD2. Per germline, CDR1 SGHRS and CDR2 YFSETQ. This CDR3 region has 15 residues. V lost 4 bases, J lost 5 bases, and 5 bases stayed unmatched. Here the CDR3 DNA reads TGCGCCAGCAGCGTTTCTAGCGGGGGGGTAGATACGCAGTATTTT. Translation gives CASSVSSGGVDTQYF.